This record concerns one T cell receptor beta chain sequence. Source study methods: Quantification of nucleated cells was approximated via reference gene primer amplification. Assay: immunoSEQ multiplex PCR; the TCRdb copy retains only in-frame clones and omits some. D and trimming come from the DNA, and the V and J calls and clone size come from that table. In the table there are 200,000 to 300,000 clones, nearly 90% of which are singletons. This entry is derived from a study of blood T cell repertoires in COVID-19. Overall study context: Italy, Spain and the United States were the sources of the convalescent and acute COVID-19 samples. Sources were T cells, B-cell-depleted T cells, or PBMCs; the material itself was cDNA or gDNA.

CDR3 length equals 19 residues. The germline CDR1 and CDR2 sequences are SGHTA and FQGNSA. The V segment lost 1 base and the J segment 0 bases; nucleotides outside the gene matches: 9. The chain recombines TRBV7-2 with TRBJ2-3; 11 bases match TRBD2. The receptor comes from a woman in her twenties or thirties with acute or convalescent COVID-19. Sequencing was done on a sample of peripheral blood. The CDR3 sequence is CASSLGLAGSLTSTDTQYF. The DNA for the CDR3 is TGTGCCAGCAGCTTAGGACTAGCGGGGTCTCTCACTAGCACAGATACGCAGTATTTT.